This TCR beta chain was identified in a study of OX40 agonist ivuxolimab in advanced cancers. Overall study context: People in dose escalation had one of these cancers: hepatocellular carcinoma, melanoma, renal cell or head and neck cancer. A mean age of approximately 60 years, range about 20 to 85, was recorded, and under 85% were male.

Autoimmune disease history or systemic immunosuppression meant exclusion. Germline V gene data show CDR1 as SNHLY and CDR2 as FYNNEI. The ends were cut back, 10 bases at V and 3 bases at J, with 19 bases in the middle. The CDR3 loop spans 14 amino acids. The repertoire was sequenced with immunoSEQ multiplex PCR; TCRdb's copy has only in-frame clones and lacks some. The sample includes over 95,000 clones, around nine tenths seen only once; the top ten take 0.7% to 0.9%. Material: CD4+ or CD8+ T cells sorted from blood, obtained in a trial of the OX40 agonist ivuxolimab. The TCR originated in an adult with an advanced solid tumor such as melanoma, head and neck, liver or kidney cancer. This rearrangement joins TRBV2 to TRBJ2-7, with D unclear. CDR3: CATRGPNLSYEQYF. The CDR3 coding sequence is TGTGCCACCAGAGGACCGAACTTGAGCTACGAGCAGTACTTC.